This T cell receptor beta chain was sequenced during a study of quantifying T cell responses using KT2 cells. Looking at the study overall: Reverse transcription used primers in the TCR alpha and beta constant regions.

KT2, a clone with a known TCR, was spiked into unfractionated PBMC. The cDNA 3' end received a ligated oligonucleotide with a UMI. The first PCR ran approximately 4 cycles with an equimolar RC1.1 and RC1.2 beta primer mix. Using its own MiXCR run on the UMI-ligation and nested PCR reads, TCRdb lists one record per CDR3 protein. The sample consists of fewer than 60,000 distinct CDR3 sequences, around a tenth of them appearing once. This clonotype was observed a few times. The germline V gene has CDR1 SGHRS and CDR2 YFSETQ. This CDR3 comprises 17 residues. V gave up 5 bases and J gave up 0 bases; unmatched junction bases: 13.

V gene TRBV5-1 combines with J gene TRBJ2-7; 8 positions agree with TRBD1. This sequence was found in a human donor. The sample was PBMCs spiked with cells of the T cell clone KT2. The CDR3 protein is CASREGIGTGNSYEQYF. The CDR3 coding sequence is TGCGCCAGCAGAGAGGGTATCGGGACAGGAAACTCCTACGAGCAGTACTTC.